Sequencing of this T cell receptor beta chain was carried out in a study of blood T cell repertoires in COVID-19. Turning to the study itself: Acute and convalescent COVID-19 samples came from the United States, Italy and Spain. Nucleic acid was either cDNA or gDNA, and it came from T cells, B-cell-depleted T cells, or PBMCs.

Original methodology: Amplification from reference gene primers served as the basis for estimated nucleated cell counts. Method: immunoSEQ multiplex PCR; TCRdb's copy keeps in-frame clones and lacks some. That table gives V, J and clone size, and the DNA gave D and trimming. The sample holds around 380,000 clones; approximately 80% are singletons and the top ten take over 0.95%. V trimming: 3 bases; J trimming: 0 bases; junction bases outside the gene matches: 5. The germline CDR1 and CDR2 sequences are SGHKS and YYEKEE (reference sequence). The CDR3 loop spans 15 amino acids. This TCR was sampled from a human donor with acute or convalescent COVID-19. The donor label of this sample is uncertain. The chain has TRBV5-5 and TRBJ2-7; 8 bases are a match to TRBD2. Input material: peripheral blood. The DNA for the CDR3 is TGTGCCAGCAGCTCCGGAGCGGGAGACTCCTACGAGCAGTACTTC. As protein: CASSSGAGDSYEQYF.